One and the same sample provided the 12 T cell receptor beta chains below, sequenced in a study of blood T cells in healthy people across ages (dated by TCRdb to 2015 to 2017). The library was built by means of 5' RACE. Sequencing used an Illumina HiSeq 2500. A second about 7 to 12 cycle PCR used a sample-barcoded 5' primer and a J-beta primer mix. The raw public data were reprocessed by TCRdb itself: fastp quality trimming at Q25, MiXCR clonotype calling, in-frame beta chains only. When rows share a CDR3 protein, they turn into one entry using the most common DNA and genes. In all, the sample holds under 950,000 distinct CDR3 sequences, and over 20% of those were seen once. The ten largest clones take up roughly a fifth of the sample. Sequenced sample: blood. The receptors here all came from a man between 70 and 80 years old in good health.

The table lists this clonotype with a count of one. This may come from a read error, since a much larger clone is one base off. The chain links TRBV28 to TRBJ2-7; TRBD1 aligns across 8 bases. Per germline, CDR1 MDHEN and CDR2 SYDVKM. CDR3 size: 14 residues. CDR3 DNA sequence: TGTGCCAGCAGTTTAGTGACAGGGGTGTACGAGCAGTGCTTC. This translates into CASSLVTGVYEQCF.

The chain carries TRBV9 and TRBJ1-6, with unresolved D. The CDR3 covers 13 residues. Trimming removed 4 bases at V and 7 bases at J, with 9 bases between. Germline V CDR1 and CDR2: SGDLS, YYNGEE. CDR3 coding DNA: TGTGCCAGCAGCACCCAGACGAATTCACCCCTCCACTTT. As protein: CASSTQTNSPLHF.

The rearrangement uses TRBV7-2 and TRBJ2-5; D could derive from TRBD1 or TRBD2 (5 bases each). The CDR3 is 16 residues long. Germline loops: CDR1 SGHTA, CDR2 FQGNSA. Trimming cost V 5 bases and J 3 bases, with 19 bases left between them. CDR3 DNA: TGTGCCAGCAGCACAATGTCCGGGACCGATAAAGAGACCCAGTACTTC. Amino acid sequence: CASSTMSGTDKETQYF.

The chain links TRBV19 to TRBJ2-4; 7 nucleotides match TRBD2. The length of the CDR3 is 14 residues. After removal of 9 bases from V and 0 bases from J, the junction contained 5 bases not matched to a gene. Germline CDR1 LNHDA, CDR2 SQIVND (reference sequence). The CDR3 sequence: CASGVAGAKNIQYF. Here the CDR3 DNA reads TGTGCCAGCGGGGTAGCGGGAGCCAAAAACATTCAGTACTTC.

CDR3 DNA: TGTGCCAGCAGTTACTCGACTGGCAGGGAAAACACTGAAGCTTTCTTT. Protein sequence: CASSYSTGRENTEAFF. The chain carries TRBV6-5 and TRBJ1-1; TRBD1 might be the D (5 bases). The length of the CDR3 is 16 residues. Germline V gene data show CDR1 as MNHEY and CDR2 as SVGAGI. Trimming pared 0 bases from V and 2 bases from J, leaving 13 bases between.

This clonotype was found a few times. Because it lacks the conserved phenylalanine or tryptophan at the end, this CDR3 is likely a read error. The CDR3 region has the DNA TGTGCCAGCAGTTACGGAGGCTACACCCTC. Amino acid sequence: CASSYGGYTL. The V call is TRBV6-6, the J call TRBJ1-2, with D unclear. CDR1 is MNHNY, CDR2 SVGAGI, per germline (reference sequence). V was trimmed by 2 bases and J by 8 bases, leaving 3 bases between them. This CDR3 spans 10 amino acids.

The chain couples TRBV7-8 to TRBJ2-1; D is perhaps TRBD2 (6 bases). This CDR3 is 15 amino acids long. Per the germline V gene, CDR1 is SGHVS and CDR2 is FQNEAQ. Deletions cut 6 bases from V and 2 bases from J, with 14 bases between. The CDR3 DNA reads as TGTGCCAGCAGTTCGGGGGTCAGGGCCTACAATGAGCAGTTCTTC. Encoded protein: CASSSGVRAYNEQFF.

The chain couples TRBV19 to TRBJ1-4; a possible D gene is TRBD1 (5 bases). V lost 11 bases and J lost 5, with 12 bases in between. Germline CDR1 is LNHDA and CDR2 is SQIVND (reference sequence). The CDR3 is 12 amino acids. As DNA, the CDR3 is TGTGCCGGTCCGGGACGGAATGAAAAACTGTTTTTT. The encoded protein is CAGPGRNEKLFF.

V usage is TRBV5-1 and J usage is TRBJ2-1, with D hard to call. CDR1 is SGHRS, CDR2 YFSETQ, per germline. V lost 0 bases, J lost 13 bases, and 14 bases lay in between. The CDR3 length is 13 residues. CDR3 bases: TGCGCCAGCAGCTTGGCAACGGGTATGGAACAGTTCTTC. This codes for CASSLATGMEQFF. Full variable domain (rest looked up from reference TRBV5-1 and TRBJ2-1): KAGVTQTPRYLIKTRGQQVTLSCSPISGHRSVSWYQQTPGQGLQFLFEYFSETQRNKGNFPGRFSGRQFSNSRSEMNVSTLELGDSALYLCASSLATGMEQFFGPGTRLTVL.

This clonotype was counted a few times. The chain couples TRBV12-3 or TRBV12-4 to TRBJ1-2, with 7 bases that match TRBD1. V shed 8 bases and J 5 bases; nucleotides not matched to a gene: 11. The CDR3 loop spans 14 amino acids. The DNA of the CDR3 is TGTGCCAGCGGCCCGACAGGGAACCTTTATGGCTACACCTTC. Translating gives CASGPTGNLYGYTF.

This clonotype turned up a few times. This chain links TRBV28 with TRBJ1-1, with 8 bases matching TRBD1. Trimming removed 7 bases from V and 4 bases from J; junction bases left unmatched: 11. This CDR3 comprises 15 residues. Germline V gives CDR1 MDHEN, CDR2 SYDVKM. The CDR3 is CASNSFQQGVTEAFF. CDR3 coding DNA: TGTGCCAGCAATTCCTTTCAACAGGGGGTCACTGAAGCTTTCTTT.

The sample holds a few counts of this clonotype. The chain recombines TRBV12-3 or TRBV12-4 with TRBJ1-2; maybe TRBD1 (5 bases). The CDR3 totals 15 residues. Trimming shortened V by 0 bases and J by 3 bases, and 11 bases separated the two germline ends. The CDR3 sequence: CASSLARGRDYGYTF. CDR3 nucleotides: TGTGCCAGCAGTTTAGCGCGTGGCAGGGACTATGGCTACACCTTC.